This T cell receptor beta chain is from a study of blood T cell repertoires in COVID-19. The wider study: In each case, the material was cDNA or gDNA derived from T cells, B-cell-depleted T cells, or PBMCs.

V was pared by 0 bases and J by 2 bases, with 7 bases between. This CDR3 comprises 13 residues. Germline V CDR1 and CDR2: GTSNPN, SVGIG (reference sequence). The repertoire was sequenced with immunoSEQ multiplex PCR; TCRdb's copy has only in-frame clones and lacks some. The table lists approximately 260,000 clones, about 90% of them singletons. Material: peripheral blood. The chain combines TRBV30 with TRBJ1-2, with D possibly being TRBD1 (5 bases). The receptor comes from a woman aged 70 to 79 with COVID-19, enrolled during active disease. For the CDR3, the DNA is TGTGCCTGGAGTGTAAACAGGAACTATGGCTACACCTTC. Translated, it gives CAWSVNRNYGYTF.